This paragraph covers one T cell receptor (beta chain) sequence. Many counts were recorded for this clonotype. Its recognized antigen is unknown. No base-level quality is on record; no much larger clone is a single base apart. Sequencing was performed on an Illumina HiSeq 2500. TCR beta libraries were prepared by quantitative 5'-RACE with molecular barcodes. For the original study's pipeline: To identify disease-linked TCR variants, a new computational method was used, one built on a probabilistic model of VDJ rearrangement. TCRdb trimmed the raw reads at Q25, called clones with MiXCR and kept productive beta chains. Entries that share a CDR3 protein sequence are merged under the most common genes and DNA. V and J calls and clone size were set by TCRdb, not the authors. For this sample the table gives about 69,000 distinct CDR3 sequences, of which under 5.5% were detected only once. Of the sample, around 2.2% falls within the top ten clones.

Relative to germline, V is missing 5 bases and J is missing 1 base, with 5 bases of the junction outside any gene match. As encoded in the germline V gene, CDR1 is SGHTA while CDR2 is FQGTGA. The CDR3 sequence holds 15 residues, the cysteine and phenylalanine included. Only CDR3 DNA remains: 45 bases, in frame from the first base. The data derive from a study of CD8 T cells in ankylosing spondylitis (dated 2017 in TCRdb). Some background on the complete study: To find TCR variants linked to disease, the study profiled T cell receptor beta repertoires in ankylosing spondylitis patients and healthy donors. The full study cohort was made up of about 24 ankylosing spondylitis patients and 108 healthy donors. Peripheral blood was sampled, and synovial fluid was also collected from ankylosing spondylitis patients.

The investigation overall reported the following: The disease-linked clones had a CD8+ phenotype and were found at relatively low frequencies in peripheral blood. Blood from ankylosing spondylitis patients appeared to be characterized by a TCR beta motif composed of about eight highly homologous amino acid variants. Some of the motif variants had been reported before in the synovial fluid and blood of reactive arthritis patients, a finding that suggests common disease-initiation mechanisms. The disease-linked clones were reported as significantly enriched in matched synovial fluid samples from ankylosing spondylitis patients.

The chain is assembled from TRBV7-3 and TRBJ1-1; 9 central bases correspond to TRBD1. This sequence was found in a male donor with ankylosing spondylitis or in good health (not recorded which). The sequencing input was blood, either unsorted or a sorted T cell fraction (not recorded which). Read as DNA, the sequence is TGTGCCAGCAGCGAAACGGGACAGGGGAACACTGAAGCTTTCTTT. This translates into CASSETGQGNTEAFF.